This T cell receptor (beta chain) was identified during a study of cytomegalovirus exposure and HLA in healthy donors. As concerns this clone: Its target is not known.

Profiled with immunoSEQ multiplex PCR; TCRdb holds only in-frame clones, not every one. The sample lists about 76,000 clones, 94% occurring once. The V end lost 0 bases, the J end lost 6 bases, and 10 bases lay between the germline ends. The germline CDR1 and CDR2 sequences are KGHSH and LQKENI. This CDR3 spans 14 amino acids. Study observations and caveats: Among TCR sequences, most were rare, though some public TCRs appeared in many donors.

The sequence came from a woman aged 18 to 35 in good health and CMV-seropositive. The sequenced sample was PBMCs. The chain recombines TRBV18 with TRBJ2-3; D ambiguous. This chain's CDR3 is CASSPPMSPDTQYF. Written as DNA, the CDR3 is TGTGCCAGCTCACCACCCATGAGTCCGGATACGCAGTATTTT.